A selection of T cell receptor beta chains follows, all from one sample in a study of cytomegalovirus exposure and HLA in healthy donors. Profiled with immunoSEQ multiplex PCR; TCRdb holds only in-frame clones, not every one. Of over 150,000 clones in the sample, about 80% were seen once. The source material was PBMCs. The origin of the receptors is a woman under 40 in good health and CMV-seropositive. Both conserved end residues are part of each CDR3. A D gene is named only where the DNA matches it firmly. Size is stated for part of the rows, as once, few or many counts, or as a class when the clone is expanded.

D gene,clone size,CDR3 length,J gene,V gene,CDR3 DNA,CDR3 protein
TRBD2,NA,16,TRBJ2-2,TRBV7-3,TGTGCCAGCAGCTTATTCGGTGGGACTAGCAGCGGGGAGCTGTTTTTT,CASSLFGGTSSGELFF
NA,NA,16,TRBJ1-1,TRBV7-2,TGTGCCAGCAGCTTCCGGGGGGGGCTGGGGAACACTGAAGCTTTCTTT,CASSFRGGLGNTEAFF
NA,NA,13,TRBJ2-6,TRBV25-1,TGTGCCAGCAGCCAATCTGGGGCCAACGTCCTGACTTTC,CASSQSGANVLTF
TRBD1,NA,12,TRBJ2-1,TRBV10-3,TGTGCCATCGGGACAGGGTACGATGAGCAGTTCTTC,CAIGTGYDEQFF
TRBD2,NA,14,TRBJ2-5,TRBV5-1,TGCGCCAGCAGCTTGGGAGGTAGCGGGGAGACCCAGTACTTC,CASSLGGSGETQYF
NA,NA,16,TRBJ1-5,TRBV21-1,TGTGCCAGCAGCAAACAGGGGCGACAAAGCAATCAGCCCCAGCATTTT,CASSKQGRQSNQPQHF
NA,NA,15,TRBJ2-7,TRBV6-5,TGTGCCAGCAGTTCGGACTTCGGCTCGGCCTACGAGCAGTACTTC,CASSSDFGSAYEQYF
TRBD2,NA,16,TRBJ2-3,TRBV5-1,TGCGCCAGCAGCTTGATGGCGGGAGTCGTGACAGATACGCAGTATTTT,CASSLMAGVVTDTQYF
NA,NA,13,TRBJ2-7,TRBV30,TGTGCCTGGAGTGTACACAGGCCCTACGAGCAGTACTTC,CAWSVHRPYEQYF
TRBD2,few,15,TRBJ2-7,TRBV12-5,TGTGCTAGTGGTTTGGTACTAGCGGGAGGGTACGAGCAGTACTTC,CASGLVLAGGYEQYF
NA,NA,13,TRBJ2-7,TRBV5-1,TGCGCCAGCAGCTTGGCAGGGATATACGAGCAGTACTTC,CASSLAGIYEQYF
NA,NA,12,TRBJ2-2,TRBV2,TGTGCCAGCAGTGAGCGGACCGGGGAGCTGTTTTTT,CASSERTGELFF
TRBD1,once,14,TRBJ1-2,TRBV6-6,TGTGCCAGCAGGGGACAGGGCCTTAACTATGGCTACACCTTC,CASRGQGLNYGYTF
NA,few,14,TRBJ1-5,TRBV25-1,TGTGCCAGCAGTGATCCGGGGTCCAATCAGCCCCAGCATTTT,CASSDPGSNQPQHF
TRBD1,NA,15,TRBJ2-7,TRBV6-5,TGTGCCAGCAGTAAGTCGCCAGGGGGCCCCTACGAGCAGTACTTC,CASSKSPGGPYEQYF
NA,NA,15,TRBJ2-2,TRBV11-3,TGTGCCAGCAGCTTAGCCCTGGGCGACACCGGGGAGCTGTTTTTT,CASSLALGDTGELFF
TRBD1,NA,16,TRBJ2-1,TRBV11-2,TGTGCCAGCAGCCCAGGGGGTGGGTTCTCCTACAATGAGCAGTTCTTC,CASSPGGGFSYNEQFF
NA,few,17,TRBJ1-1,TRBV10-1,TGCGCCAGCAGTGATAGGTCCACCCCAACAGGTGTAACTGAAGCTTTCTTT,CASSDRSTPTGVTEAFF
NA,NA,14,TRBJ1-1,TRBV30,TGTGCCAGCCAAACCGGGACACCGAACACTGAAGCTTTCTTT,CASQTGTPNTEAFF
TRBD2,NA,16,TRBJ2-1,TRBV19,TGTGCCAGTACCGAAGGCGGACTAGCGGGAGCGGTTGAGCAGTTCTTC,CASTEGGLAGAVEQFF
NA,NA,10,TRBJ2-7,TRBV28,TGTGCCAGCGGTCTATACGAGCAGTACTTC,CASGLYEQYF
NA,NA,14,TRBJ1-5,TRBV12-5,TGTGCTAGTGTCGAGGACAGTCTAGATCAGCCCCAGCATTTT,CASVEDSLDQPQHF
TRBD1,few,15,TRBJ2-2,TRBV19,TGTGCCAGCAGGGACAGGGGGCCGAACACCGGGGAGCTGTTTTTT,CASRDRGPNTGELFF
NA,NA,13,TRBJ2-7,TRBV4-1,TGCGCCAGCAGCCAAGCGCAGGACAGTGTGCAGTACTTC,CASSQAQDSVQYF
NA,few,13,TRBJ2-7,TRBV10-3,TGTGCCATCAGTGAAACCCAAACGGGGGAGCAGTACTTC,CAISETQTGEQYF
NA,once,13,TRBJ1-2,TRBV30,TGTGCCTGGAGTCTCGGCAGGGTGAATGGCTACACCTTC,CAWSLGRVNGYTF
TRBD1,NA,15,TRBJ2-2,TRBV10-1,TGCGCCAGCAGGGGCGGGACAGGGAACACCGGGGAGCTGTTTTTT,CASRGGTGNTGELFF
TRBD1,NA,13,TRBJ2-7,TRBV27,TGTGCCAGCAGTTTGACAGGGGAGCACGAGCAGTACTTC,CASSLTGEHEQYF
NA,NA,15,TRBJ2-4,TRBV18,TGTGCCAGCTCACCCCTGACAGAAAAGGAAAACATTCAGTACTTC,CASSPLTEKENIQYF
NA,NA,15,TRBJ2-7,TRBV27,TGTGCCAGCAGTTTCGGTCTACAGGATGGGGACGAGCAGTACTTC,CASSFGLQDGDEQYF
NA,NA,14,TRBJ2-7,TRBV10-3,TGTGCCATCAGTGATGGTTACAGCATCTACGAGCAGTACTTC,CAISDGYSIYEQYF
NA,NA,15,TRBJ2-5,TRBV11-3,TGTGCCAGCAGCTTAGGATTGCGGGACCAAGAGACCCAGTACTTC,CASSLGLRDQETQYF
TRBD2,NA,21,TRBJ2-1,TRBV4-2,TGTGCCAGCAGCCACGTGCCGGGACTAGCGGGAGATGGGCGGTCCTACAATGAGCAGTTCTTC,CASSHVPGLAGDGRSYNEQFF
TRBD1,NA,15,TRBJ2-5,TRBV28,TGTGCCAGCAGGTCCGGGACAGGGTACCAAGAGACCCAGTACTTC,CASRSGTGYQETQYF
NA,NA,14,TRBJ2-7,TRBV15,TGTGCCACCAGTATTGAGGGAGTATCCTACGAGCAGTACTTC,CATSIEGVSYEQYF
NA,NA,19,TRBJ2-1,TRBV11-3,TGTGCCAGCAGCTTACGTGTCACCCTGCACTCGTTGACCTACAATGAGCAGTTCTTC,CASSLRVTLHSLTYNEQFF
NA,few,14,TRBJ2-7,TRBV21-1,TGTGCCAGCAGCAAGGCGGAGGGGTCCTACGAGCAGTACTTC,CASSKAEGSYEQYF
NA,NA,14,TRBJ1-2,TRBV19,TGTGCCAGTAGTCCCCGGACAGAAAACTATGGCTACACCTTC,CASSPRTENYGYTF
NA,NA,13,TRBJ2-3,TRBV19,TGTGCCAGTAGCAAGAACCAGGGGAATCAGCAGTATTTT,CASSKNQGNQQYF
NA,NA,13,TRBJ2-7,TRBV27,TGTGCCAGCAGTTTCCTGGACCGAGGGGAGCAGTACTTC,CASSFLDRGEQYF
TRBD2,NA,15,TRBJ2-7,TRBV27,TGTGCCAGCAGCCCCACTGCGGGAGCGACTTACGAGCAGTACTTC,CASSPTAGATYEQYF
NA,NA,19,TRBJ1-5,TRBV15,TGTGCCACCAGCAGAGATGGACCGGGATTGTCTCTACCCAATCAGCCCCAGCATTTT,CATSRDGPGLSLPNQPQHF
TRBD2,NA,15,TRBJ2-1,TRBV28,TGTGCCAGCAGTTGGACGGGAGGGCCCCACAATGAGCAGTTCTTC,CASSWTGGPHNEQFF
TRBD2,NA,17,TRBJ2-2,TRBV10-3,TGTGCCATCCAAAGGGCACTAGCGGGAGAAGGGACCGGGGAGCTGTTTTTT,CAIQRALAGEGTGELFF
TRBD1,NA,18,TRBJ1-1,TRBV5-1,TGCGCCAGCAGCCCGGGGACAGGGGGCGTGATGGGGAACACTGAAGCTTTCTTT,CASSPGTGGVMGNTEAFF
NA,NA,14,TRBJ1-2,TRBV29-1,TGCAGCGTCTTTCTCCAGGACAGTTCGTATGGCTACACCTTC,CSVFLQDSSYGYTF
NA,NA,16,TRBJ2-1,TRBV5-5,TGTGCCAGCAGCACACGGACAGCCCTGACTTACAATGAGCAGTTCTTC,CASSTRTALTYNEQFF
TRBD2,NA,14,TRBJ2-7,TRBV30,TGTGCCTGGAGTGTACATAGCGGGAGCTACGAGCAGTACTTC,CAWSVHSGSYEQYF
NA,NA,12,TRBJ1-1,TRBV15,TGTGCCACCAGCAGGGATTCAGGTGAAGCTTTCTTT,CATSRDSGEAFF
NA,NA,14,TRBJ1-1,TRBV6-6,TGTGCCAGCAGTTTTGACACGCGTAACACTGAAGCTTTCTTT,CASSFDTRNTEAFF
NA,once,15,TRBJ1-2,TRBV6-5,TGTGCCAGCAGCGACCGGGTGGGGGGTGACTATGGCTACACCTTC,CASSDRVGGDYGYTF
TRBD1,NA,15,TRBJ1-5,TRBV16,TGTGCCAGCAGCCCAGGGACAGTCGGAAATCAGCCCCAGCATTTT,CASSPGTVGNQPQHF